This T cell receptor beta chain is from a study of shared clonotypes between healthy human individuals. Per the study methods: Filtering differed because ImmunoSEQ produced junction-only sequences that carried no quality scores. Clones were read by immunoSEQ multiplex PCR, and TCRdb kept only the in-frame ones, dropping some. The V and J calls and clone size were taken over from that table, and D and trimming were inferred from the DNA. The top ten clones hold roughly 0.39% of a sample with about 2.4 million clones, over 85% of them seen once. There are 16 residues in the CDR3. Between the trimmed V and J ends, which lost 4 bases and 4 bases, there was a span of 18 bases. The germline V gene encodes CDR1 SGHRS and CDR2 YFSETQ.

Sequences were obtained from naive CD4+ T cells from PBMCs. Subset denoted: CD45RA+ positively selected. The gene calls are TRBV5-1 and TRBJ1-5, with a tentative D call TRBD1 (6 bases). The sequence was obtained from a young man in good health. Some clones in this sample may be carry-over from other donors' samples. In DNA, the CDR3 is TGCGCCAGCAGCAGGAACCGGAACAGGGAAAATCAGCCCCAGCATTTT. This gives the protein CASSRNRNRENQPQHF.